This T cell receptor (beta chain) was obtained from a study of CD8 T cells in Susac syndrome (dated by TCRdb to the late 2010s). Study-level background: Whether CD8+ T cell activation and differentiation in Susac syndrome was antigen driven was tested using repertoire sequencing. The study compared CD8+ T cell repertoire clonality among eleven to twelve healthy donors, about 14 Susac syndrome patients and approximately 16 multiple sclerosis patients. What the authors observed across the whole study: The TCR sequencing and HLA analysis was acknowledged to have included a relatively small number of individuals.

Peripheral blood CD8+ and CD4+ T cells from healthy donors, Susac syndrome patients and multiple sclerosis patients were profiled by high-throughput TCR beta sequencing. The multiple sclerosis controls were treatment-naive patients whose relapsing-remitting disease, either stable or active, fulfilled the revised McDonald criteria. Bulk CD8+ and CD4+ T cells were purified magnetically by negative isolation, whereas CD8+ TEMRA cells were enriched by FACS. Blood was drawn into EDTA tubes, processed within 24 hours, and PBMCs were isolated by density gradient centrifugation. PBMCs intended for TCR sequencing were frozen in liquid nitrogen and were later thawed in a 37 degrees C water bath. The sorted or isolated CD4+, CD8+ and CD8+ TEMRA cells had a purity of 90% or higher. This clonotype is a singleton in its sample. No cognate antigen has been identified for it. No much larger clone is present one base from it, and per-base qualities are unavailable. One read alone makes for weak evidence.

RNA was extracted with the RNeasy kit and roughly 0.45 to 1 ug was reverse transcribed using random hexamers. The immunoSEQ multiplex PCR assay, which covers 54 Vbeta and 13 Jbeta segments, was used to amplify TCR beta CDR3 regions. Bias from PCR amplification was corrected by using a synthetic template baseline for primer optimization and for computational correction. Concerning the study's data processing: Reads were assigned to V, D and J genes according to IMGT and analyzed in immunoSEQ Analyzer, with only productive sequences retained. To calculate clonality, Shannon entropy was normalized by log2 of the number of productive unique sequences and then subtracted from one. For each patient and control, public and private clones were evaluated within the 100 most prevalent clones. Susac-specific clones were defined as absent from healthy and MS cohorts, 800 to 1,200 published viral clones and other ImmuneACCESS disease sequences. TCRdb's own reprocessing of the public reads used fastp at Q25 and MiXCR and kept productive beta chains. A single entry per CDR3 protein holds the most common genes and DNA from its merged rows. The V and J calls, along with clone size, are taken from TCRdb and not from the paper's own processing. In all, the sample holds about 200,000 distinct CDR3 sequences, and about 90% of those were seen once. Around 0.15% of the sample is taken by the ten largest.

The CDR3, from cysteine to phenylalanine, totals 15 residues. Only CDR3 DNA remains: 45 bases, in frame from the first base. Trimming takes 1 base from V and 6 bases from J, and the germline ends sit 15 bases apart. As encoded in the germline V gene (reference sequence), CDR1 is LNHDA while CDR2 is SQIVND. This receptor was identified in a human donor with multiple sclerosis. The sequenced sample consisted of CD8+ T cells from PBMCs. The chain couples TRBV19 to TRBJ1-2; no D gene call is confident. The DNA reads as follows: TGTGCCAGTAGTATAGGCGCTCGGGCGCGAGATGGCTACACCTTC. Translated, this is CASSIGARARDGYTF.